The 16 T cell receptor beta chains reported below all come from one sample, sequenced in a study of T cells in Graves' hyperthyroidism and ophthalmopathy. TCR beta CDR3 regions were amplified from RNA. HTBI primers were employed in a first-round RT-PCR of the TCR CDR3. TCRdb recomputed calls from the multiplex PCR reads with MiXCR, one row per CDR3 protein. Of over 200,000 distinct CDR3 sequences detected, more than 14% appear once; the ten largest clones hold roughly 14%. Sequencing input: blood. These receptors all stem from a woman aged 40-49 years with Graves' hyperthyroidism that later progressed to Graves' ophthalmopathy.

Many counts were recorded for this clonotype. V gene TRBV7-9 combines with J gene TRBJ2-6; D may be TRBD1 (5 bases). The V and J ends lost 6 bases and 4 bases respectively, with 13 bases between them. CDR3 length: 15 amino acids. Germline CDR1 is SEHNR and CDR2 is FQNEAQ (reference sequence). Here the CDR3 DNA reads TGTGCCAGCAGACTGCAGGGTGCGGGGGCCAACGTCCTGACTTTC. Protein product: CASRLQGAGANVLTF.

The sample holds many counts of this clonotype. The V call is TRBV12-3 or TRBV12-4, the J call TRBJ2-3; 13 positions agree with TRBD2. With V trimmed by 5 bases and J by 6 bases, 11 bases remained unmatched. This CDR3 is 17 amino acids long. The CDR3 loop is CASSPRTSGSSMDTQYF. The CDR3 nucleotides are TGTGCCAGCAGTCCTCGGACTAGCGGGAGTTCTATGGATACGCAGTATTTT.

This clonotype was counted at least ten times. The rearrangement links TRBV10-2 to TRBJ2-6, with a possible D match to TRBD1 (7 bases). Germline V lookup: CDR1 WSHSY, CDR2 SAAADI. The V end was cut by 8 bases, the J end by 0 bases, with 14 bases between. This CDR3 is 16 amino acids long. The CDR3 loop is CASLRDRYSGANVLTF. CDR3 DNA sequence: TGCGCCAGCTTGCGGGACAGATACTCTGGGGCCAACGTCCTGACTTTC.

This chain links TRBV4-1 with TRBJ2-2; 9 bases map to TRBD1. Germline V gene data show CDR1 as MGHRA and CDR2 as YSYEKL. Trimming cost V 4 bases and J 9 bases; bases outside gene matches: 12. The CDR3 is made up of 16 amino acids. In DNA, the CDR3 is TGCGCCAGCAGCCCGGGACAGGGCGGGGCCCACCGGGAGCTGTTTTTT. Translation gives CASSPGQGGAHRELFF.

This clonotype was recorded at least ten times. The chain links TRBV6-1 to TRBJ1-5; TRBD1 aligns across 8 bases. This CDR3 spans 14 amino acids. Unmatched junction bases numbered 4, after V lost 5 bases and J lost 4 bases. In germline, CDR1 is MNHNS, CDR2 SASEGT. The DNA of the CDR3 is TGTGCCAGCAGTTTTAGACAGGGGAATCAGCCCCAGCATTTT. Amino acids: CASSFRQGNQPQHF.

This clonotype was observed many times. The chain employs TRBV20-1 and TRBJ2-2, with 8 bases fitting TRBD1. Germline CDR1 reads DFQATT; CDR2 reads SNEGSKA (reference sequence). CDR3 length: 15 amino acids. The J segment lost 0 bases and the V segment lost 5 bases, leaving 5 bases of the junction unmatched. The CDR3 is CSAYETGANTGELFF. The CDR3 region has the DNA TGCAGTGCTTACGAGACAGGGGCGAACACCGGGGAGCTGTTTTTT.

This clonotype was counted a few times. The chain is built from TRBV6-5 and TRBJ2-6; TRBD1 matches 8 bases. The junction had 4 bases not matched to a gene; V was cut back by 0 bases and J by 3 bases. Germline CDR1 is MNHEY and CDR2 is SVGAGI. The CDR3 runs 17 residues. The CDR3 sequence: CASSYSRGRGGANVLTF. In nucleotides, the CDR3 is TGTGCCAGCAGTTACTCCAGGGGGCGAGGTGGGGCCAACGTCCTGACTTTC.

The table lists this clonotype with a few counts. The chain has TRBV5-8 and TRBJ2-2, with D possibly matching TRBD2 (6 bases). The CDR3 runs to 12 residues. Germline V gene data show CDR1 as SGHTS and CDR2 as YDEGEE. Trimming took 8 bases from V and 1 from J, leaving 6 bases between them. The CDR3 sequence: CARGLNTGELFF. The CDR3 DNA sequence: TGTGCCAGGGGACTGAACACCGGGGAGCTGTTTTTT. The variable domain in full, completed from reference TRBV5-8 and TRBJ2-2, reads EAGVTQSPTHLIKTRGQQATLRCSPISGHTSVYWYQQALGLGLQFLLWYDEGEERNRGNFPPRFSGRQFPNYSSELNVNALELEDSALYLCARGLNTGELFFGEGSRLTVL.

This clonotype was found many times. V is TRBV19 and J is TRBJ2-6; TRBD2 might be the D (6 bases). Germline V gene lookup returns CDR1 LNHDA and CDR2 SQIVND (reference sequence). V was shortened by 0 bases and J by 4 bases, with 10 bases between the two germline ends. This CDR3 is 16 amino acids long. The CDR3 protein is CASSIEGDSGANVLTF. The CDR3 coding sequence is TGTGCCAGTAGTATAGAGGGGGACTCCGGGGCCAACGTCCTGACTTTC.

Ten or more counts support this clonotype. The V call is TRBV28, the J call TRBJ1-1; D is unresolved. Germline CDR1 reads MDHEN; CDR2 reads SYDVKM. The CDR3 is made up of 17 amino acids. The V end lost 4 bases, the J end lost 0 bases, and 18 bases lay between the germline ends. The CDR3 protein is CASSYPGVYSLNTEAFF. CDR3 nucleotide sequence: TGTGCCAGCAGTTACCCCGGGGTGTACAGTCTGAACACTGAAGCTTTCTTT.

The chain employs TRBV2 and TRBJ2-5; possible D gene TRBD2, 5 bases. Trimming shortened V by 4 bases and J by 5 bases, and 11 bases separated the two germline ends. The V gene's germline CDR1 is SNHLY and CDR2 FYNNEI. CDR3 length: 13 amino acids. DNA for the CDR3: TGTGCCAGCAGTGTCCGTCTAGCTGAGACCCAGTACTTC. This sequence encodes CASSVRLAETQYF. Using reference TRBV2 and TRBJ2-5 for the parts outside the CDR3, the full variable domain is EPEVTQTPSHQVTQMGQEVILRCVPISNHLYFYWYRQILGQKVEFLVSFYNNEISEKSEIFDDQFSVERPDGSNFTLKIRSTKLEDSAMYFCASSVRLAETQYFGPGTRLLVL.

Ten or more counts support this clonotype. The chain carries TRBV28 and TRBJ1-5, with D maybe TRBD1 (5 bases). V lost 6 bases, J lost 2 bases, and 20 bases lay in between. The CDR3 contains 17 residues. Per the germline V gene, CDR1 is MDHEN and CDR2 is SYDVKM. The CDR3: CASREGRSWGGNQPQHF. The CDR3 bases are TGTGCCAGCAGGGAGGGACGGTCCTGGGGTGGCAATCAGCCCCAGCATTTT.

This clonotype was observed at least ten times. The V and J genes are TRBV5-1 and TRBJ2-2; 8 bases agree with TRBD2. V was pared by 3 bases and J by 7 bases, with 2 bases of the junction left unmatched. The CDR3 spans 13 residues. Looked up from germline, CDR1 is SGHRS and CDR2 is YFSETQ. The CDR3, as DNA: TGCGCCAGCAGCTACCTAGCGGGCGGGGAGCTGTTTTTT. Translated, it gives CASSYLAGGELFF.

This clonotype was detected only a few times. V and J are TRBV20-1 and TRBJ2-2; D gene ambiguous. The CDR3 length is 14 residues. Germline V gives CDR1 DFQATT, CDR2 SNEGSKA (reference sequence). V lost 3 bases and J lost 0, with 8 bases in between. The CDR3 region is CSASRRSNTGELFF. The CDR3 DNA sequence: TGCAGTGCTAGTCGCCGATCGAACACCGGGGAGCTGTTTTTT.

About this clonotype itself: Mismatch with germline at one junction end may stem from a read error. The rearrangement links TRBV3-1 to TRBJ2-5; 9 positions agree with TRBD2. Germline lookup yields CDR1 LGHDT and CDR2 YNNKEL (reference sequence). The length of the CDR3 is 16 residues. In nucleotides, the CDR3 is TGTGCCAGCAGCCAAGGGGTGGCGGGAGGGCCAGAGGCCCAGTACTTC. This codes for CASSQGVAGGPEAQYF.

This clonotype was counted many times. This chain joins TRBV4-1 and TRBJ2-7; TRBD2 matches 8 bases. V trimming: 6 bases; J trimming: 3 bases; junction bases outside the gene matches: 4. The V gene's germline CDR1 is MGHRA and CDR2 YSYEKL. The CDR3 runs 13 residues. DNA of the CDR3: TGCGCCAGCAGGAAGGCGGGGGGCTACGAGCAGTACTTC. Its protein is CASRKAGGYEQYF.